A selection of T cell receptor delta chains follows, all from one sample in a study of gamma-delta T cells after stem cell transplantation. TCRdb reanalysed the RT-PCR reads via CATT. Altogether about 6,500 delta-chain clones are present, around a quarter being singletons, with the ten largest covering about 20%. Sequencing was carried out using gamma-delta T cells. These receptors were obtained from a human donor. It is not recorded whose cells these are; they may come from a transplant donor. The CDR3 runs from the conserved cysteine through the conserved F or W. The order of the fields is D gene, V gene, J gene, clone size, CDR3 protein, CDR3 DNA. A D gene is named only where the DNA matches it firmly. A clone size is listed for some rows: how often the clone was seen (once, few, many), or a class if it is expanded.

.	TRDV2	TRDJ1	.	CACDTLLRTEGHTDKLIF	TGTGCCTGTGACACTCTTCTTCGTACTGAGGGCCACACCGATAAACTCATCTTT
TRDD3	TRDV2	TRDJ1	.	CACDTLGDRHTDKLIF	TGTGCCTGTGACACTCTGGGGGATCGGCACACCGATAAACTCATCTTT
.	TRDV1	TRDJ1	medium-sized	CALGELFDLGVGGERRDKLIF	TGTGCTCTTGGGGAACTTTTTGATCTAGGAGTGGGGGGTGAGAGGAGGGATAAACTCATCTTT
.	TRDV1	TRDJ1	few	CALGGHISFLLGIRLHPLDTDKLIF	TGTGCTCTTGGGGGCCATATCTCCTTCCTACTAGGGATACGCCTCCATCCCCTGGACACCGATAAACTCATCTTT
TRDD3	TRDV1	TRDJ1	few	CALGEFPVKLGDRGRELIF	TGTGCTCTTGGGGAATTCCCAGTCAAACTGGGGGATAGGGGCCGGGAACTCATCTTT
TRDD3	TRDV2	TRDJ3	few	CACDTAGIRSPRSWDTRQMFF	TGTGCCTGTGACACGGCGGGGATACGTTCCCCGAGGTCCTGGGACACCCGACAGATGTTTTTC
TRDD3	TRDV2	TRDJ1	few	CACDTLPTGGYTDKLIF	TGTGCCTGTGACACTTTACCTACCGGGGGATACACCGATAAACTCATCTTT
.	TRDV2	TRDJ1	.	CACDTLGVYTDKLIF	TGTGCCTGTGACACTTTGGGGGTTTACACCGATAAACTCATCTTT
.	TRDV2	TRDJ1	medium-sized	CACDSLDLLETGGDKLIF	TGTGCCTGTGACAGCTTAGACCTACTGGAGACGGGTGGCGATAAACTCATCTTT
.	TRDV2	TRDJ1	few	CACDTLGATSGDKLIF	TGTGCCTGTGACACCTTAGGGGCCACTTCGGGCGATAAACTCATCTTT
TRDD3	TRDV2	TRDJ3	.	CACDPTGGTLSSWDTRQMFF	TGTGCCTGTGACCCAACTGGGGGGACCCTTAGCTCCTGGGACACCCGACAGATGTTTTTC